Each of the 20 T cell receptor beta chains below was sequenced from the same sample in a study of T cell repertoires in cytomegalovirus infection. Each CDR3 protein is one row after TCRdb ran MiXCR on the reads. The data show approximately 700,000 distinct CDR3 sequences, 35% seen once. The source material was PBMCs. The receptor source for this set is a human donor in good health (CMV status not recorded). Some clones in this sample may be carry-over from other donors' samples.

This clonotype came up once. A read error is likely, as this CDR3 ends without the conserved phenylalanine or tryptophan. The CDR3 nucleotides are TGCAGTGCTAGAAAGGGTAGTCAGGCAGATACGCAGTATTTA. This sequence encodes CSARKGSQADTQYL. The chain uses TRBV20-1 and TRBJ2-3, with no clear D. Germline V gives CDR1 DFQATT, CDR2 SNEGSKA (reference sequence). CDR3 length: 14 amino acids. Trimming took off 2 bases at V and 4 bases at J, with 13 bases between the two ends.

V and J are TRBV2 and TRBJ1-2; D ambiguous. Trimming stripped 1 base from V and 7 bases from J, with 19 bases between. Germline V gene sequence: CDR1 SNHLY, CDR2 FYNNEI. CDR3 length: 16 amino acids. CDR3 in amino acids: CASSEDDPLSEGGYTF. The CDR3 DNA sequence: TGTGCCAGCAGTGAAGACGACCCCCTATCGGAGGGTGGCTACACCTTC.

The chain uses TRBV29-1 and TRBJ2-1; TRBD2 matches 7 bases. With V trimmed by 6 bases and J by 7 bases, 15 bases remained unmatched. The CDR3 loop spans 15 amino acids. Per the germline V gene, CDR1 is SQVTM and CDR2 is ANQGSEA. CDR3 DNA: TGCAGCGTCGCAAACCTAGGGCGGGAGATAAATGAGCAGTTCTTC. Its protein product is CSVANLGREINEQFF.

The chain combines TRBV15 with TRBJ1-3, with D unclear. The CDR3 spans 15 residues. V lost 5 bases, J lost 0 bases, and 11 bases lay in between. Germline V gene sequence: CDR1 LNHNV, CDR2 YYDKDF (reference sequence). The CDR3 coding sequence is TGTGCCACCAGCGGACTGACGGGCTCTGGAAACACCATATATTTT. Protein product: CATSGLTGSGNTIYF.

At least ten counts were recorded for this clonotype. The chain employs TRBV2 and TRBJ1-1; tentatively, D is TRBD1 (5 bases). Trimming took 4 bases from V and 0 from J, leaving 12 bases between them. This CDR3 spans 15 amino acids. Germline V gene data show CDR1 as SNHLY and CDR2 as FYNNEI. CDR3 residues: CASSGGQGLNTEAFF. The CDR3 DNA reads as TGTGCCAGCAGTGGGGGTCAGGGTTTGAACACTGAAGCTTTCTTT.

The rearrangement joins TRBV5-1 to TRBJ2-1; TRBD2 aligns across 9 bases. The CDR3 is 15 residues long. V shed 4 bases, J shed 7 bases, and the junction held 9 bases outside the gene matches. The V gene's germline CDR1 is SGHRS and CDR2 YFSETQ. The CDR3 nucleotides read TGCGCCAGCAGCACGCGGGGGGGCGAATTGAATGAGCAGTTCTTC. Translation: CASSTRGGELNEQFF. The full variable domain, rest sourced from reference TRBV5-1 and TRBJ2-1, is KAGVTQTPRYLIKTRGQQVTLSCSPISGHRSVSWYQQTPGQGLQFLFEYFSETQRNKGNFPGRFSGRQFSNSRSEMNVSTLELGDSALYLCASSTRGGELNEQFFGPGTRLTVL.

The chain links TRBV5-1 to TRBJ2-7, with 7 bases lining up with TRBD1. The CDR3 loop spans 15 amino acids. From germline, CDR1 is SGHRS and CDR2 YFSETQ. J was trimmed by 3 bases and V by 0 bases; bases with no gene match: 6. CDR3 protein: CASSLGGTADYEQYF. CDR3 sequence (DNA): TGCGCCAGCAGCTTGGGGGGGACAGCAGACTACGAGCAGTACTTC.

Of note for this clonotype: One base away lies a much larger clone, so this may be a sequencing read error. The CDR3 region is CASSLTGDTETQYF. DNA of the CDR3: TGTGCCAGCAGTCTGACAGGGGACACAGAGACGCAGTATTTT. V and J are TRBV7-2 and TRBJ2-3; 8 nucleotides agree with TRBD1. The CDR3 extends over 14 amino acids. Germline loops: CDR1 SGHTA, CDR2 FQGNSA.

This clonotype occurred once. The chain carries TRBV15 and TRBJ2-2, with 11 bases matching TRBD2. CDR3 size: 17 residues. Germline V gene sequence: CDR1 LNHNV, CDR2 YYDKDF (reference sequence). Trimming at V came to 2 bases and at J to 4 bases, leaving 6 bases not matched to a gene. CDR3 DNA: TGTGCCACCAGCAGAACCAGACTAGCGGGGCCCACCGGGGAGCTGTTTTTT. Protein: CATSRTRLAGPTGELFF. Combining the CDR3 with reference TRBV15 and TRBJ2-2 gives the whole variable domain DAMVIQNPRYQVTQFGKPVTLSCSQTLNHNVMYWYQQKSSQAPKLLFHYYDKDFNNEADTPDNFQSRRPNTSFCFLDIRSPGLGDTAMYLCATSRTRLAGPTGELFFGEGSRLTVL.

CDR3 sequence: CASSIQLILHF. CDR3 nucleotide sequence: TGTGCCAGCAGTATCCAACTAATCCTCCACTTT. This chain links TRBV2 with TRBJ1-6; no firm D call. The CDR3 totals 11 residues. Germline V CDR1 and CDR2: SNHLY, FYNNEI. V dropped 5 bases and J dropped 15 bases, with 11 bases sitting between them.

The chain combines TRBV5-4 with TRBJ2-1; 7 bases match TRBD1. The CDR3 sequence is 13 residues long. The V gene end was trimmed by 7 bases and the J gene end by 5 bases; junction bases not matched to a gene: 6. Germline lookup yields CDR1 SGHNT and CDR2 YYREEE (reference sequence). In nucleotides, the CDR3 is TGTGCCAGCTTCGGGACAGCGGACAATGAGCAGTTCTTC. Translation gives CASFGTADNEQFF.

This clonotype was recorded many times. The chain employs TRBV7-2 and TRBJ2-2, with unresolved D. The CDR3 extends over 13 amino acids. Trimming pared 2 bases from V and 5 bases from J, leaving 6 bases between. Germline V gene data show CDR1 as SGHTA and CDR2 as FQGNSA. CDR3 residues: CASSLFETGELFF. The CDR3 DNA reads as TGTGCCAGCAGCTTATTCGAGACCGGGGAGCTGTTTTTT.

The chain carries TRBV7-2 and TRBJ2-1, with 9 bases lining up with TRBD1. The CDR3 loop spans 14 amino acids. CDR1 is SGHTA and CDR2 is FQGNSA in the germline V gene. The junction had 6 bases not matched to a gene; V was cut back by 5 bases and J by 7 bases. DNA of the CDR3: TGTGCCAGCAGCCGCCTCGACAGGGGGAATGAGCAGTTCTTC. Protein: CASSRLDRGNEQFF.

This clonotype has just a few counts. The chain couples TRBV28 to TRBJ1-4; D uncertain. Germline loops: CDR1 MDHEN, CDR2 SYDVKM. The CDR3 is 12 amino acids. V was shortened by 2 bases and J by 14 bases, with 12 bases between the two germline ends. The CDR3 DNA reads TGTGCCAGCAGTTTAAGAACCTCGGTGCTGTTTTTT. The encoded protein is CASSLRTSVLFF.

This rearrangement joins TRBV7-6 to TRBJ2-7; 8 nucleotides agree with TRBD1. This CDR3 spans 13 amino acids. J gave up 6 bases and V 5 bases, and 6 bases lay outside the gene matches. Germline values: CDR1 SGHVS, CDR2 FNYEAQ. CDR3 nucleotides: TGTGCCAGCAGCCTGGGACAGGCAGGCGAGCAGTACTTC. Its protein is CASSLGQAGEQYF. Full variable domain (missing parts from reference TRBV7-6 and TRBJ2-7): GAGVSQSPRYKVTKRGQDVALRCDPISGHVSLYWYRQALGQGPEFLTYFNYEAQQDKSGLPNDRFSAERPEGSISTLTIQRTEQRDSAMYRCASSLGQAGEQYFGPGTRLTVT.

This clonotype was detected a few times. This chain connects TRBV7-2 to TRBJ2-2, with 9 nucleotides matching TRBD2. Germline-derived CDR1 and CDR2 are SGHTA and FQGNSA. The CDR3 has 16 residues. After removal of 3 bases from V and 6 bases from J, the junction contained 8 bases not matched to a gene. CDR3 sequence reads: CASSFVPAGGPGELFF. CDR3 bases: TGTGCCAGCAGCTTCGTTCCAGCGGGGGGTCCCGGGGAGCTGTTTTTT.

Concerning this clonotype itself: Since a much larger clone is just one base distant, this may be a read error. The V and J genes are TRBV7-6 and TRBJ1-1, with D perhaps TRBD1 (5 bases). Per germline, CDR1 SGHVS and CDR2 FNYEAQ. The CDR3 consists of 11 residues. CDR3: CASSLRGEALF. The CDR3 DNA follows: TGTGCCAGCAGCTTACGGGGGGAAGCTTTATTT.

V gene TRBV19 combines with J gene TRBJ1-1; D is ambiguous. Trimming stripped 3 bases from V and 1 base from J, with 6 bases between. The CDR3 is 13 residues long. Germline-derived CDR1 and CDR2 are LNHDA and SQIVND (reference sequence). The CDR3 is CASSIGWNTEAFF. The CDR3 DNA reads TGTGCCAGTAGTATTGGTTGGAACACTGAAGCTTTCTTT.

This clonotype was seen repeatedly, ten times or more. The chain employs TRBV7-2 and TRBJ2-7, with D tentatively TRBD1 (6 bases). The length of the CDR3 is 13 residues. Trimming cost V 1 base and J 5 bases, with 9 bases left between them. Germline assignment: CDR1 SGHTA and CDR2 FQGNSA. The CDR3 nucleotides are TGTGCCAGCAGCTTAGTCAACAGGGACGAGCAGTACTTC. Translated: CASSLVNRDEQYF.

This clonotype occurred many times. The V gene is TRBV7-9, the J gene TRBJ2-6; D ambiguous. CDR1 is SEHNR, CDR2 FQNEAQ, per germline (reference sequence). The CDR3 totals 15 residues. Trimming left V 3 bases short and J 0 bases short, with 6 bases between. The CDR3 DNA sequence: TGTGCCAGCAGCTTCAAGATCTCTGGGGCCAACGTCCTGACTTTC. Translating gives CASSFKISGANVLTF. Combining the CDR3 with reference TRBV7-9 and TRBJ2-6 gives the whole variable domain DTGVSQNPRHKITKRGQNVTFRCDPISEHNRLYWYRQTLGQGPEFLTYFQNEAQLEKSRLLSDRFSAERPKGSFSTLEIQRTEQGDSAMYLCASSFKISGANVLTFGAGSRLTVL.